One and the same sample provided the 9 T cell receptor beta chains below, sequenced in a study of regulatory T cells in long-lasting Graves disease. The time point denotes: newly diagnosed GD, antithyroid drugs for less than 3 months. PBMCs provided the RNA from which the TCR library was made. Library construction for TCR beta used iRepertoire HTBI primers and Arm-PCR of CDR3 regions. TCRdb fed the multiplex PCR reads into MiXCR, producing one record per CDR3 protein. The sample shows 250,000 or so distinct CDR3 sequences, about 18% of them seen only once. This sample also belongs to another study, concerning T cells in Graves' hyperthyroidism and ophthalmopathy.

The sample consisted of peripheral blood mononuclear cells (PBMCs), taken at new diagnosis, from a patient treated with antithyroid drugs. Receptors were obtained from a woman in her twenties or thirties with Graves disease.

This clonotype occurred many times. A single base separates this from a much larger clone, so it may be a read error. This sequence joins TRBV6-5 and TRBJ1-2, with a weak D call TRBD1 (6 bases). CDR3 length equals 13 residues. V dropped 2 bases and J dropped 4 bases, with 8 bases sitting between them. Germline loops: CDR1 MNHEY, CDR2 SVGAGI. The CDR3 is CASSYQDSYGYTF. CDR3 DNA sequence: TGTGCCAGCAGTTACCAGGACAGCTATGGCTACACCTTC.

This clonotype was seen a few times. The genes are TRBV6-1 and TRBJ1-6, with 9 nucleotides matching TRBD1. The germline CDR1 and CDR2 sequences are MNHNS and SASEGT. The CDR3 is 14 amino acids. V shed 5 bases and J 8 bases; nucleotides not matched to a gene: 4. CDR3 amino acids: CASSPGQGYSPLHF. The CDR3 coding sequence is TGTGCCAGCAGTCCGGGACAGGGCTATTCACCCCTCCACTTT.

Points on this clonotype: With only one base between it and a far larger clone, this is likely a read error. This chain connects TRBV3-1 to TRBJ2-7; D possibly corresponds to TRBD2 (6 bases). CDR3 length: 15 residues. The V gene's germline CDR1 is LGHDT and CDR2 YNNKEL (reference sequence). The V and J ends lost 4 bases and 7 bases respectively, with 20 bases between them. CDR3 amino acids: CASSPRGTHPNEQYF. CDR3 nucleotide sequence: TGTGCCAGCAGCCCCCGGGGGACTCACCCCAATGAGCAGTACTTC.

This clonotype was observed at least ten times. At one end, the junction sequence differs from germline, possibly due to a read error. The genes are TRBV4-1 and TRBJ1-1; D might be TRBD1 (5 bases). The CDR3 runs 14 residues. In germline, CDR1 is MGHRA, CDR2 YSYEKL. The CDR3 spells CASSHVQGNTEAFF. Here the CDR3 DNA reads TGTGCCAGCAGCCACGTCCAGGGGAACACTGAAGCTTTCTTT.

This clonotype occurred many times. The rearrangement joins TRBV3-1 to TRBJ2-3; D possibly corresponds to TRBD2 (6 bases). Per germline, CDR1 LGHDT and CDR2 YNNKEL (reference sequence). The CDR3 covers 16 residues. The ends were cut back, 2 bases at V and 3 bases at J, with 15 bases in the middle. The CDR3 DNA reads TGTGCCAGCAGCCAAACCGGGACTTCCCCAACAGATACGCAGTATTTT. Translated: CASSQTGTSPTDTQYF.

This clonotype was detected ten times or more. The gene calls are TRBV6-1 and TRBJ1-1; no clear D gene. The germline V and J ends were trimmed by 10 bases and 5 bases, with 23 bases remaining between them. This CDR3 spans 15 amino acids. CDR1 is MNHNS and CDR2 is SASEGT in the germline V gene. CDR3 in amino acids: CATTPPDGFGTEAFF. The CDR3, as DNA: TGTGCCACCACCCCCCCGGACGGCTTCGGGACTGAAGCTTTCTTT.

Concerning this clonotype: This could be a read error, since a much larger clone is one nucleotide away. The rearrangement links TRBV24-1 to TRBJ2-1; D not resolved. This CDR3 region has 13 residues. Germline assignment: CDR1 KGHDR and CDR2 SFDVKD. The CDR3, as DNA: TGTGCCACCAGTGCCCCCCCAGGATACGAGCAGCTCTTC. Translating gives CATSAPPGYEQLF.

Many counts were recorded for this clonotype. V usage is TRBV9 and J usage is TRBJ1-4; no clear D gene. This CDR3 region has 14 residues. With 0 bases removed from V and 3 bases from J, the gap between germline ends came to 6 bases. Germline CDR1 is SGDLS and CDR2 is YYNGEE. The CDR3 region is CASSVAGPNEKLFF. The DNA for the CDR3 is TGTGCCAGCAGCGTAGCAGGCCCTAATGAAAAACTGTTTTTT. Using reference TRBV9 and TRBJ1-4 for the parts outside the CDR3, the full variable domain is DSGVTQTPKHLITATGQRVTLRCSPRSGDLSVYWYQQSLDQGLQFLIQYYNGEERAKGNILERFSAQQFPDLHSELNLSSLELGDSALYFCASSVAGPNEKLFFGSGTQLSVL.

The chain couples TRBV19 to TRBJ1-5, with 10 bases aligning to TRBD1. The V gene's germline CDR1 is LNHDA and CDR2 SQIVND (reference sequence). The CDR3 runs 18 residues. V trimming: 4 bases; J trimming: 0 bases; junction bases outside the gene matches: 9. The DNA for the CDR3 is TGTGCCAGTAGTACCACCCGGGGACAGGGGTATAGCAATCAGCCCCAGCATTTT. It yields the protein CASSTTRGQGYSNQPQHF.